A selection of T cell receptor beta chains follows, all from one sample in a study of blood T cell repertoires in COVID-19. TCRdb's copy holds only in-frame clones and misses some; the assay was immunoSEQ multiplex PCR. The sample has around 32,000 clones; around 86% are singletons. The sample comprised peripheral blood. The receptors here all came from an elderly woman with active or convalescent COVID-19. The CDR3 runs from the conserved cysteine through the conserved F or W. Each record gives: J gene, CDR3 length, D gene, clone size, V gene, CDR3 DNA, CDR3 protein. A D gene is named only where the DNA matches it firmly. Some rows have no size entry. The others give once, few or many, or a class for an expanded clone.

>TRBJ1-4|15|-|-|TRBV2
TGTGCCAGCACAGTCCAAGCGGCGAAAAATGAAAAACTGTTTTTT
CASTVQAAKNEKLFF
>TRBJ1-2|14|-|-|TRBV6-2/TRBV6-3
TGTGCCAGCAGTTACGGAGGGCTTAACTATGGCTACACCTTC
CASSYGGLNYGYTF
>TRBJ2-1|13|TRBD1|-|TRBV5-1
TGCGCCAGCCATTACGGGACAGCAAATGAGCAGTTCTTC
CASHYGTANEQFF
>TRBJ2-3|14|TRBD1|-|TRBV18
TGTGCCAGCTCACCTACGACAGGGGCAGATACGCAGTATTTT
CASSPTTGADTQYF
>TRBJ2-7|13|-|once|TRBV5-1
TGCGCCAGCAGCTTGGGGGCAAACTACGAGCAGTACTTC
CASSLGANYEQYF
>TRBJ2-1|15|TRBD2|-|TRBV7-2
TGTGCCAGCAGCGCGACTAGCGGGAGCACCGATGAGCAGTTCTTC
CASSATSGSTDEQFF
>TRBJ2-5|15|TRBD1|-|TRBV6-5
TGTGCCAGCAGAGGGACAGGGGGCGCGTGGGAGACCCAGTACTTC
CASRGTGGAWETQYF
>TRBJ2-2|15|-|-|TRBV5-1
TGCGCCAGCAGCTTGGTATCTAGCTGGACCGGGGAGCTGTTTTTT
CASSLVSSWTGELFF
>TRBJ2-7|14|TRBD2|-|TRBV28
TGTGCCAGCAGTTTACTGGCGGGAGGGAACGAGCAGTACTTC
CASSLLAGGNEQYF
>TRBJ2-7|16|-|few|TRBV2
TGTGCCATCGAACCACTAGACTACAAGGTAAACTACGAGCAGTACTTC
CAIEPLDYKVNYEQYF
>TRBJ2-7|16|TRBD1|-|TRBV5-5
TGTGCCAGCAGCTTGGCCCTGACAGGGCCGTCCTACGAGCAGTACTTC
CASSLALTGPSYEQYF
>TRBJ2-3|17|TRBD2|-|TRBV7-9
TGTGCCAGCAGCTTAAACCTCCGGCTAGCGGGGAAAGATACGCAGTATTTT
CASSLNLRLAGKDTQYF
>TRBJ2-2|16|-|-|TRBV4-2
TGTGCCAGCAGCCCCAGCGGGACACTCAACACCGGGGAGCTGTTTTTT
CASSPSGTLNTGELFF
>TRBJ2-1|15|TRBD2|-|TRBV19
TGTGCCAGTTCCCGACTAGCGGGAGTATACAATGAGCAGTTCTTC
CASSRLAGVYNEQFF
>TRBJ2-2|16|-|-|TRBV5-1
TGCGCCAGCAGCAATACAGACAGCCAAAACACCGGGGAGCTGTTTTTT
CASSNTDSQNTGELFF
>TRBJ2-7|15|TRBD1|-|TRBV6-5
TGTGCCAGCAGTTACTCGACAGGGGAGGTCTACGAGCAGTACTTC
CASSYSTGEVYEQYF
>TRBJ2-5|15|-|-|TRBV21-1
TGTGCCAGCAGCAAACGGGGGGACGTCGAAGAGACCCAGTACTTC
CASSKRGDVEETQYF
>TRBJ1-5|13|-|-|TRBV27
TGTGCCAGCAGTTCGGACAGATATCAGCCCCAGCATTTT
CASSSDRYQPQHF
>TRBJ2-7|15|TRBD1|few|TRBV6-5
TGTGCCAGCAGCTCCGGGACAGGGGCCGTCTACGAGCAGTACTTC
CASSSGTGAVYEQYF
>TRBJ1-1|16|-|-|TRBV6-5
TGTGCCAGCAGTTACTCGATTCCAGTCCCGAACACTGAAGCTTTCTTT
CASSYSIPVPNTEAFF
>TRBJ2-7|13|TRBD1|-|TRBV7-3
TGTGCCAGCAGCTCGGACAGGGGGCGGGAGCAGTACTTC
CASSSDRGREQYF
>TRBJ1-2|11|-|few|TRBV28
TGTGCCAGCAGTTCTTTCTATGGCTACACCTTC
CASSSFYGYTF
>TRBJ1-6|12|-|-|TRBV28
TGTGCCAGCAGCCCCTTTAATTCACCCCTCCACTTT
CASSPFNSPLHF
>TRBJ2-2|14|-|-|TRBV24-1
TGTGCCACCAGCCCCCCCCAGGACACCGGGGAGCTGTTTTTT
CATSPPQDTGELFF
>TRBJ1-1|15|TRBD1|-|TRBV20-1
TGCAGTGCTAGTAGACAGGGAACGGCGGGGACTGAAGCTTTCTTT
CSASRQGTAGTEAFF
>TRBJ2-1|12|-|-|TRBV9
TGTGCCAGCAGCCCTAGCCACAATGAGCAGTTCTTC
CASSPSHNEQFF
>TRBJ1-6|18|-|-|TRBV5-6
TGTGCCAGCAGCTTGGAGGCCGCTACCAGACTAGGAAATTCACCCCTCCACTTT
CASSLEAATRLGNSPLHF
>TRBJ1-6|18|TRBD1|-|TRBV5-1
TGCGCCAGCAGCTTCGGATACAGGGGGTCCTCCTATAATTCACCCCTCCACTTT
CASSFGYRGSSYNSPLHF
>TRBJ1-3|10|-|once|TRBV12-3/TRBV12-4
TGTGCCAGTTCTAGAAACACCATATATTTT
CASSRNTIYF
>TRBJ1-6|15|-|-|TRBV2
TGTGCCAGCAGCGAAACGTCGGGGATCAATTCACCCCTCCACTTT
CASSETSGINSPLHF
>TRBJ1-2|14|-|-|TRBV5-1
TGCGCCAGCAGCTTCGACAGGAACATCTATGGCTACACCTTC
CASSFDRNIYGYTF
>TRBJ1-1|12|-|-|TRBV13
TGTGCCAGCAGCCCGGAGGGCGCGGAGGCTTTCTTT
CASSPEGAEAFF
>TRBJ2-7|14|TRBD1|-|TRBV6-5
TGTGCCAGCAGTTACTTGGGACAGGGCTACGAGCAGTACTTC
CASSYLGQGYEQYF
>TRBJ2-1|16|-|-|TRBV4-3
TGCGCCAGCAGCCAAGATAGGTCGGGAGCGCTTGATGAGCAGTTCTTC
CASSQDRSGALDEQFF
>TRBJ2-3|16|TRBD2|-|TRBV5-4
TGTGCCAGCAGCTTGGGATCTAGCGGGGGGACAGATACGCAGTATTTT
CASSLGSSGGTDTQYF
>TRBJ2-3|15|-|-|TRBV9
TGTGCCAGCAGCGTATCCAGTGCGGCCACAGATACGCAGTATTTT
CASSVSSAATDTQYF
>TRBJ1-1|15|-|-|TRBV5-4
TGTGCCAGCAGCCCCCAGACAGGTTTGGACACTGAAGCTTTCTTT
CASSPQTGLDTEAFF
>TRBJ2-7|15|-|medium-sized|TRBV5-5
TGTGCCAGCAGCTTTGCAGGGGCTGTGGGCTACGAGCAGTACTTC
CASSFAGAVGYEQYF
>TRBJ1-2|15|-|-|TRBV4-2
TGTGCCAGCAGCCAGTATAGCACAGGGACCTATGGCTACACCTTC
CASSQYSTGTYGYTF
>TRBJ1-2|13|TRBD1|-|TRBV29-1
TGCAGCGTGAGAGGACAGGGAGGCTATGGCTACACCTTC
CSVRGQGGYGYTF
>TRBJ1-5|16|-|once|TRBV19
TGTGCCAGTAGTATAGCTCCCCAGGGAGGGAATCAGCCCCAGCATTTT
CASSIAPQGGNQPQHF
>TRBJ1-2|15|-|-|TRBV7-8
TGTGCCAGCAGCTTACAGGCCGGGACATCAAGTGGCTACACCTTC
CASSLQAGTSSGYTF
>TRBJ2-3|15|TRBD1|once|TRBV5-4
TGTGCCAGCAGCTTGACAGGGGATAGCACAGATACGCAGTATTTT
CASSLTGDSTDTQYF
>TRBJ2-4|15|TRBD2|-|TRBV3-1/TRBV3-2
TGTGCCAGCAGCCGCAGCGGGGGTGCCAAAAACATTCAGTACTTC
CASSRSGGAKNIQYF
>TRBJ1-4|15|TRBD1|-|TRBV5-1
TGCGCCAGCAGCTTGGCGGGACAGGGGAATGAAAAACTGTTTTTT
CASSLAGQGNEKLFF
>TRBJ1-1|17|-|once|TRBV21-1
TGTGCCAGCAGCAAACGGAAAAGGCGACCCGGCGGCACTGAAGCTTTCTTT
CASSKRKRRPGGTEAFF
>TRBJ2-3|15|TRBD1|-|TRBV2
TGTGCCAGCAGTCAGTATCAGGGGGCGGGAGATACGCAGTATTTT
CASSQYQGAGDTQYF
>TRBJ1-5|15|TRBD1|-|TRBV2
TGTGCCAGCAGTCCGGGACAGGTTAGCAATCAGCCCCAGCATTTT
CASSPGQVSNQPQHF
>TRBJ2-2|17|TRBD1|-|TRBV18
TGTGCCAGCTCACCGGACAGGGGGCGATGGTACCCCGGGGAGCTGTTTTTT
CASSPDRGRWYPGELFF
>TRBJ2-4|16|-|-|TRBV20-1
TGCAGTGCTAGTCAGCGGGCAACGGGGCTTAAAAACATTCAGTACTTC
CSASQRATGLKNIQYF